The 8 T cell receptor beta chains below were found in one sample sequenced in a study of blood T cell repertoires in COVID-19 (dated by TCRdb to 2018 to 2021). Library creation used the immunoSEQ multiplex PCR assay. TCRdb obtained this table from immuneACCESS and retained in-frame rearrangements with V and J assigned. These tables miss some clones; where compared with another copy, unresolved V genes account for less than half of the shortfall, and the remainder is unexplained. For this sample the table gives 360,000 or so clones, of which roughly four fifths were detected only once. The ten largest clones represent 5.1% of the sample. Sequenced sample: PBMCs or T cells enriched from blood (not recorded which). These receptors were taken from a woman in her 50s who had recovered from COVID-19.

This rearrangement joins TRBV7-8 to TRBJ2-7; TRBD1 matches at 7 bases. V lost 0 bases to trimming and J lost 2 bases; unmatched junction nucleotides: 4. Looked up from germline, CDR1 is SGHVS and CDR2 is FQNEAQ. There are 15 residues in the CDR3. In nucleotides, the CDR3 is TGTGCCAGCAGCTTAGCCGGGACAGTCACCTACGAGCAGTACTTC. Translated, it gives CASSLAGTVTYEQYF. The variable domain in full, completed from reference TRBV7-8 and TRBJ2-7, reads GAGVSQSPRYKVAKRGQDVALRCDPISGHVSLFWYQQALGQGPEFLTYFQNEAQLDKSGLPSDRFFAERPEGSVSTLKIQRTQQEDSAVYLCASSLAGTVTYEQYFGPGTRLTVT.

The chain employs TRBV5-1 and TRBJ1-1; the match to TRBD1 covers 7 bases. This CDR3 has 15 amino acids. Germline V lookup: CDR1 SGHRS, CDR2 YFSETQ. The J segment lost 0 bases and the V segment lost 3 bases, leaving 5 bases of the junction unmatched. CDR3 DNA sequence: TGCGCCAGCAGCTATGAACAGGGGTTGAACACTGAAGCTTTCTTT. As protein: CASSYEQGLNTEAFF. Drawing the rest from reference TRBV5-1 and TRBJ1-1, the complete variable domain is KAGVTQTPRYLIKTRGQQVTLSCSPISGHRSVSWYQQTPGQGLQFLFEYFSETQRNKGNFPGRFSGRQFSNSRSEMNVSTLELGDSALYLCASSYEQGLNTEAFFGQGTRLTVV.

The genes are TRBV4-3 and TRBJ2-1; 8 nucleotides line up with TRBD1. V shed 1 base, J shed 4 bases, and the junction held 3 bases outside the gene matches. Germline V gene sequence: CDR1 LGHNA, CDR2 YSLEER. The CDR3 contains 15 residues. The CDR3 DNA reads as TGCGCCAGCAGCCAAGGGACAGGGTCGTACAATGAGCAGTTCTTC. Its translation is CASSQGTGSYNEQFF.

This chain uses TRBV9 with TRBJ2-7; D may be TRBD1 (5 bases). Looked up from germline, CDR1 is SGDLS and CDR2 is YYNGEE. The CDR3 has 16 amino acids. V lost 3 bases, J lost 0 bases, and 16 bases lay in between. CDR3: CASSAQWGDSSYEQYF. CDR3 DNA: TGTGCCAGCAGCGCCCAATGGGGCGATTCCTCCTACGAGCAGTACTTC.

The V call is TRBV2, the J call TRBJ1-5; the D gene is possibly TRBD1 (6 bases). Germline loops: CDR1 SNHLY, CDR2 FYNNEI. Trimming pared 6 bases from V and 4 bases from J, leaving 13 bases between. The CDR3 has 14 amino acids. CDR3 loop: CASSYGQTNQPQHF. CDR3 coding DNA: TGTGCCAGCAGCTACGGACAGACTAATCAGCCCCAGCATTTT. Supplemented by reference TRBV2 and TRBJ1-5, the full variable domain reads EPEVTQTPSHQVTQMGQEVILRCVPISNHLYFYWYRQILGQKVEFLVSFYNNEISEKSEIFDDQFSVERPDGSNFTLKIRSTKLEDSAMYFCASSYGQTNQPQHFGDGTRLSIL.

V usage is TRBV9 and J usage is TRBJ1-1, with D hard to call. Germline-derived CDR1 and CDR2 are SGDLS and YYNGEE. V was pared by 2 bases and J by 4 bases, with 9 bases between. The CDR3 is made up of 13 amino acids. The CDR3 DNA reads TGTGCCAGCAGCGTGGCCACCGCCACTGAAGCTTTCTTT. Amino acid sequence: CASSVATATEAFF.

V usage is TRBV6-2 or TRBV6-3 and J usage is TRBJ1-5; 7 nucleotides match TRBD1. CDR3 size: 12 residues. Trimming took 3 bases from V and 11 from J; bases not matched to a gene: 4. CDR1 and CDR2 from the germline V gene are MNHEY and SVGEGT. CDR3 DNA sequence: TGTGCCAGCAGTTATCGGCAGGGGGCCCAGCATTTT. This gives the protein CASSYRQGAQHF.

The chain joins TRBV6-2 or TRBV6-3 to TRBJ1-2; D is unclear. V was shortened by 2 bases and J by 8 bases, with 15 bases between the two germline ends. Germline CDR1 and CDR2: MNHEY and SVGEGT. This CDR3 comprises 14 residues. The CDR3 DNA sequence: TGTGCCAGCAGTTACATCCAGGCCCCCGGAGGCTACACCTTC. It translates to CASSYIQAPGGYTF.